This TCR beta chain is drawn from a study of glioma-infiltrating T cells after dendritic cell vaccination. Overall study: Three intradermal dendritic cell vaccine injections were given every two weeks.

Specified time point: after dendritic cell vaccination, including at tumor progression/relapse. V was pared by 5 bases and J by 11 bases, with 12 bases between. This CDR3 contains 11 residues. Germline CDR1 reads ENHRY; CDR2 reads SYGVKD. Generated by immunoSEQ multiplex PCR, the TCRdb table keeps only in-frame clones and is missing some. The table shows 80,000 to 100,000 clones, with approximately 84% occurring only once. This sample comprised blood, obtained after dendritic cell vaccination. The chain joins TRBV10-3 to TRBJ2-5; D not resolved. This receptor was identified in a human donor with glioblastoma. As DNA, the CDR3 is TGTGCCATCAGTCCTGGAGAGGCTCAGTACTTC. Its protein is CAISPGEAQYF.